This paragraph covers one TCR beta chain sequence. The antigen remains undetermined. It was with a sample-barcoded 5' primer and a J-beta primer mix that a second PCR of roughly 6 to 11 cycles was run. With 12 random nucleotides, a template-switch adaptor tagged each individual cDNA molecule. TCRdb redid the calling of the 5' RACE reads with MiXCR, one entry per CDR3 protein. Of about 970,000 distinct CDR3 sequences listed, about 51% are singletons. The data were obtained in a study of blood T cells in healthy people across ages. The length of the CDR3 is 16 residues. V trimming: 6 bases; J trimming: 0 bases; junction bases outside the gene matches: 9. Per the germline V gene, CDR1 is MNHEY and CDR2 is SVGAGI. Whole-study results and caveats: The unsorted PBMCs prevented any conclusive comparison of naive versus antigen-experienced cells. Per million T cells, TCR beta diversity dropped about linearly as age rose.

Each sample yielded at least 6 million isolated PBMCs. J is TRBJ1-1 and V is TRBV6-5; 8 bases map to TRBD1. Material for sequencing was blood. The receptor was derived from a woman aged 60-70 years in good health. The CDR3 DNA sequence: TGTGCCAGCAGCCCCTGGGGGACAGGCTTGAACACTGAAGCTTTCTTT. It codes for CASSPWGTGLNTEAFF.